Detailed here is one T cell receptor beta chain. The data were obtained in a study of blood T cell repertoires in COVID-19. On the study more broadly: Samples taken during acute and convalescent COVID-19 were collected in the United States, Italy and Spain.

Original data processing: Estimation of nucleated cell counts was performed using reference gene primer amplification. Assay used: immunoSEQ multiplex PCR; TCRdb lists only in-frame clones, some missing. V and J calls and clone size are copied from that table; D and trimming were computed from the DNA. The sample holds about 62,000 clones, around 90% seen once. The V gene's germline CDR1 is SGHAT and CDR2 FQNNGV. V dropped 4 bases and J dropped 7 bases, with 13 bases sitting between them. The CDR3 extends over 14 amino acids. The source is a man aged 65 to 79 with acute or convalescent COVID-19. V is TRBV11-2 and J is TRBJ2-2; D is perhaps TRBD2 (7 bases). Material for sequencing was peripheral blood. The CDR3 nucleotides are TGTGCCAGCAGCTCCGGGGGGCAGAGCGGGGAGCTGTTTTTT. It specifies CASSSGGQSGELFF. Complete variable domain (other parts from reference TRBV11-2 and TRBJ2-2): EAGVAQSPRYKIIEKRQSVAFWCNPISGHATLYWYQQILGQGPKLLIQFQNNGVVDDSQLPKDRFSAERLKGVDSTLKIQPAKLEDSAVYLCASSSGGQSGELFFGEGSRLTVL.